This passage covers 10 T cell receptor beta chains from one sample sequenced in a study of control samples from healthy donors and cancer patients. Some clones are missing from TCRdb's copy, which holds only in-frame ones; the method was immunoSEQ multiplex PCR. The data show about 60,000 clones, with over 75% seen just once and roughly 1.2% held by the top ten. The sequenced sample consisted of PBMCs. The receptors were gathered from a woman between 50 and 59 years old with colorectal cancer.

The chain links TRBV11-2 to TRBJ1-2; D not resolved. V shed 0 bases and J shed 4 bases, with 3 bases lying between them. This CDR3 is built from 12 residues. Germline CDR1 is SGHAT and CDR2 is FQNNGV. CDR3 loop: CASSLEGYGYTF. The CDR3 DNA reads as TGTGCCAGCAGCTTAGAAGGCTATGGCTACACCTTC.

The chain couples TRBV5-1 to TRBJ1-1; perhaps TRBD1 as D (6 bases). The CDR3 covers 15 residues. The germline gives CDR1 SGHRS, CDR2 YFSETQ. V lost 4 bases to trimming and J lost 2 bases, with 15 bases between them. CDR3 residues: CASSPGTTLNTEAFF. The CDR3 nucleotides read TGCGCCAGCAGCCCCGGGACAACCTTAAACACTGAAGCTTTCTTT.

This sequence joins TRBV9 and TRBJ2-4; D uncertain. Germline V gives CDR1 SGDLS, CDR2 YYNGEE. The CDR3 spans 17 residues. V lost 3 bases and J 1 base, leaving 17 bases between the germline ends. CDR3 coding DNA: TGTGCCAGCAGCGGCTCGCCTCAAGAAGGGGCCAAAAACATTCAGTACTTC. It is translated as CASSGSPQEGAKNIQYF.

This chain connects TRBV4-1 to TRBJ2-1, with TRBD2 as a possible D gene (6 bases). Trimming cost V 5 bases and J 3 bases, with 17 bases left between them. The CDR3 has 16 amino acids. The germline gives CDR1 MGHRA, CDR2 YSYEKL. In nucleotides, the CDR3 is TGCGCCAGCAGCTACGACTCGGGGGAAGGCTACAATGAGCAGTTCTTC. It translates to CASSYDSGEGYNEQFF.

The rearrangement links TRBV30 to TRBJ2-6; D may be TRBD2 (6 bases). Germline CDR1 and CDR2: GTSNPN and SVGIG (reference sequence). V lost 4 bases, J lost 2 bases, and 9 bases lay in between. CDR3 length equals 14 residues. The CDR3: CAWISGAGANVLTF. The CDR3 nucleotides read TGTGCCTGGATTTCGGGGGCTGGGGCCAACGTCCTGACTTTC.

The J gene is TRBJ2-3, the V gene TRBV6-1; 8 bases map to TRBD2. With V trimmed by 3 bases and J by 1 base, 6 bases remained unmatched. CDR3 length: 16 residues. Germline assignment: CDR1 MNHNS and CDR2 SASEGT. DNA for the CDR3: TGTGCCAGCAGTGATCAAGCGGGAGAGGGCACAGATACGCAGTATTTT. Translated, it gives CASSDQAGEGTDTQYF.

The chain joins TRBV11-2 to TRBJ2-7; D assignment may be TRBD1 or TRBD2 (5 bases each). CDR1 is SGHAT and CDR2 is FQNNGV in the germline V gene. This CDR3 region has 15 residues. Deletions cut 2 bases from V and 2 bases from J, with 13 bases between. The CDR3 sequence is CASSLQGARTYEQYF. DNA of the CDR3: TGTGCCAGCAGCTTACAGGGAGCCCGAACCTACGAGCAGTACTTC. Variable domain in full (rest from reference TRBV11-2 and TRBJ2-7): EAGVAQSPRYKIIEKRQSVAFWCNPISGHATLYWYQQILGQGPKLLIQFQNNGVVDDSQLPKDRFSAERLKGVDSTLKIQPAKLEDSAVYLCASSLQGARTYEQYFGPGTRLTVT.

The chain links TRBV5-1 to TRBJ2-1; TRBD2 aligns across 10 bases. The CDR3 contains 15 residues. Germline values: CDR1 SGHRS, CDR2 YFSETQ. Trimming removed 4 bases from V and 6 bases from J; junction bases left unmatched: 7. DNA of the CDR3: TGCGCCAGCAGCATTAGCGGGAGGCTCCTCAATGAGCAGTTCTTC. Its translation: CASSISGRLLNEQFF.

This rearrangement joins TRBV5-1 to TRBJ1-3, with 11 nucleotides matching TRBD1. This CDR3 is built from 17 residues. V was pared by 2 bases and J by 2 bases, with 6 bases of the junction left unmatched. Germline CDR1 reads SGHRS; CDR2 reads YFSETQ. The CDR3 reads CASSFWTGGSPGNTIYF. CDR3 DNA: TGCGCCAGCAGCTTCTGGACAGGGGGCTCCCCTGGAAACACCATATATTTT.

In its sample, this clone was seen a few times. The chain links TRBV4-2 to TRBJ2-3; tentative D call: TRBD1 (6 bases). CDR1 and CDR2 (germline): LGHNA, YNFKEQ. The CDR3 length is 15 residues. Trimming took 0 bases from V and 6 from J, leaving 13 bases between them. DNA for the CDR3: TGTGCCAGCAGCCAAGATGGCGTGGGGGCCGATACGCAGTATTTT. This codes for CASSQDGVGADTQYF.